One and the same sample provided the 21 T cell receptor beta chains below, sequenced in a study of patients and donors after allogeneic stem cell transplantation. TCRdb independently ran MiXCR on the RT-PCR reads; one entry per CDR3 protein. The table has tens of thousands of distinct CDR3 sequences, around 28% seen once. The material sequenced was blood, either unsorted or a sorted T cell fraction (not recorded which). The receptors come from a human donor who was either an allogeneic HSCT recipient or a stem cell or donor lymphocyte infusion donor (not recorded which). It is not recorded whose cells these are; they may come from a transplant donor.

This clonotype has only a few counts. The chain joins TRBV9 to TRBJ2-1; 12 nucleotides line up with TRBD2. Germline lookup yields CDR1 SGDLS and CDR2 YYNGEE. After removal of 4 bases from V and 2 bases from J, the junction contained 7 bases not matched to a gene. The length of the CDR3 is 17 residues. The DNA of the CDR3 is TGTGCCAGCAGCATGACTAGCGGGGGTCTTACCTACAATGAGCAGTTCTTC. Translating it yields CASSMTSGGLTYNEQFF.

The chain is built from TRBV5-1 and TRBJ1-1; D is ambiguous. Trimming took 6 bases from V and 0 from J, leaving 0 bases between them. Germline CDR1 and CDR2: SGHRS and YFSETQ. There are 10 residues in the CDR3. The CDR3 DNA reads TGCGCCAGCATGAACACTGAAGCTTTCTTT. It yields the protein CASMNTEAFF.

This chain joins TRBV7-3 and TRBJ2-2; TRBD2 matches at 9 bases. Germline lookup yields CDR1 SGHTA and CDR2 FQGTGA. The CDR3 totals 16 residues. V gave up 4 bases and J gave up 0 bases; unmatched junction bases: 3. The CDR3 here is CASSSPSGTNTGELFF. Written as DNA, the CDR3 is TGTGCCAGCAGCTCCCCTAGCGGGACGAACACCGGGGAGCTGTTTTTT.

This clonotype was counted only a few times. The rearrangement joins TRBV5-1 to TRBJ2-1; 7 bases fit TRBD2. Germline trimming cut 0 bases from V and 6 bases from J; bases unmatched to any gene: 3. The germline gives CDR1 SGHRS, CDR2 YFSETQ. The CDR3 totals 14 residues. CDR3 coding DNA: TGCGCCAGCAGCTTGGGGCTAGCGGTCAATGAGCAGTTCTTC. Protein: CASSLGLAVNEQFF.

This clonotype was seen repeatedly, ten times or more. The rearrangement joins TRBV20-1 to TRBJ1-1; 10 nucleotides agree with TRBD1. Trimming took 6 bases from V and 4 from J; bases not matched to a gene: 11. The germline V gene has CDR1 DFQATT and CDR2 SNEGSKA (reference sequence). This CDR3 contains 15 residues. The CDR3 spells CSAPAVGTGVTEAFF. CDR3 sequence (DNA): TGCAGTGCCCCTGCCGTTGGGACAGGGGTCACTGAAGCTTTCTTT.

The gene calls are TRBV29-1 and TRBJ1-2; D ambiguous. Trimming left V 3 bases short and J 6 bases short, with 8 bases between. Germline assignment: CDR1 SQVTM and CDR2 ANQGSEA. This CDR3 contains 11 residues. The CDR3 DNA reads TGCAGCGTTGATTTTCAGAATGGCTACACCTTC. The encoded protein is CSVDFQNGYTF.

The J gene is TRBJ2-3, the V gene TRBV12-3 or TRBV12-4, with D hard to call. The CDR3 extends over 13 amino acids. V was clipped by 7 bases and J by 0 bases, with 8 bases between them. CDR3 sequence: CASTGSSTDTQYF. CDR3 DNA: TGTGCCAGCACAGGATCTAGCACAGATACGCAGTATTTT.

The chain combines TRBV9 with TRBJ2-6, with a weak D call TRBD1 (6 bases). Deletions cut 6 bases from V and 2 bases from J, with 12 bases between. The CDR3 runs 15 residues. Germline CDR1 reads SGDLS; CDR2 reads YYNGEE. The CDR3 DNA sequence: TGTGCCAGCACCCTGAACAGGGCTGGGGCCAACGTCCTGACTTTC. Translation gives CASTLNRAGANVLTF.

A few counts support this clonotype. This sequence joins TRBV20-1 and TRBJ1-1; D gene ambiguous. CDR3 length: 11 amino acids. The V and J ends lost 7 bases and 11 bases respectively, with 17 bases between them. Germline values: CDR1 DFQATT, CDR2 SNEGSKA (reference sequence). CDR3 DNA sequence: TGCAGTGTTGTCCCCATGCTGTCCGCTTTCTTT. Translating gives CSVVPMLSAFF.

At least ten counts were recorded for this clonotype. The V call is TRBV5-5, the J call TRBJ1-5; D remains ambiguous. V gave up 2 bases and J gave up 3 bases, with 12 bases separating them. CDR1 is SGHKS, CDR2 YYEKEE, per germline (reference sequence). The CDR3 runs 15 residues. The CDR3 region is CASSFKGGDNQPQHF. DNA of the CDR3: TGTGCCAGCAGCTTCAAGGGTGGCGACAATCAGCCCCAGCATTTT.

This clonotype has a handful of counts. The CDR3 loop reads CASTSAGTTEFGNTIYF. The CDR3 bases are TGTGCCAGCACTTCCGCCGGGACGACAGAATTCGGAAACACCATATATTTT. V is TRBV12-3 or TRBV12-4 and J is TRBJ1-3; D might be TRBD1 (5 bases). Trimming removed 7 bases from V and 4 bases from J, with 23 bases in between. The CDR3 length is 17 residues.

This clonotype came up many times. The chain uses TRBV5-5 and TRBJ1-5, with D possibly matching TRBD1 (6 bases). Germline V lookup: CDR1 SGHKS, CDR2 YYEKEE (reference sequence). V dropped 2 bases and J dropped 2 bases, with 11 bases sitting between them. The CDR3 contains 15 residues. Here the CDR3 reads CASSLGGLGNQPQHF. The CDR3 DNA sequence: TGTGCCAGCAGCTTAGGGGGATTGGGCAATCAGCCCCAGCATTTT. The variable domain in full, with the rest retrieved from reference TRBV5-5 and TRBJ1-5, is DAGVTQSPTHLIKTRGQQVTLRCSPISGHKSVSWYQQVLGQGPQFIFQYYEKEERGRGNFPDRFSARQFPNYSSELNVNALLLGDSALYLCASSLGGLGNQPQHFGDGTRLSIL.

The V gene is TRBV7-9, the J gene TRBJ2-1; D is perhaps TRBD1 or TRBD2 (6 bases each). Germline CDR1 reads SEHNR; CDR2 reads FQNEAQ (reference sequence). V was cut by 5 bases and J by 7 bases, with 21 bases left in between. This CDR3 spans 16 amino acids. This CDR3 reads CASSTPGAGEGNEQFF. CDR3 in DNA: TGTGCCAGCAGCACCCCGGGGGCAGGGGAAGGGAATGAGCAGTTCTTC.

This clonotype was observed a handful of times. This chain links TRBV28 with TRBJ2-5; no reliable D call. The V and J ends lost 5 bases and 2 bases respectively, with 9 bases between them. The CDR3 covers 13 residues. Germline CDR1 is MDHEN and CDR2 is SYDVKM. Written as DNA, the CDR3 is TGTGCCAGCAGTCTCGGACGGCAAGAGACCCAGTACTTC. It translates to CASSLGRQETQYF.

This clonotype has just a few counts. The V and J genes are TRBV12-3 or TRBV12-4 and TRBJ1-1, with 8 bases identical to TRBD1. V was clipped by 7 bases and J by 7 bases; unmatched bases: 5. The CDR3 spans 12 residues. CDR3 sequence: CASIFRGREAFF. As DNA, the CDR3 is TGTGCCAGCATCTTCAGGGGGCGTGAAGCTTTCTTT.

Ten or more counts support this clonotype. The chain couples TRBV4-1 to TRBJ1-6; 10 nucleotides agree with TRBD1. Trimming cost V 3 bases and J 9 bases; bases outside gene matches: 5. There are 15 residues in the CDR3. Germline CDR1 reads MGHRA; CDR2 reads YSYEKL. The CDR3 is CASSQDGQGGSPLHF. CDR3 in DNA: TGCGCCAGCAGCCAGGACGGACAGGGGGGTTCACCCCTCCACTTT.

The CDR3 reads CSASRTGGQQYV. DNA for the CDR3: TGCAGTGCCAGCCGGACAGGGGGCCAGCAGTACGTC. The V gene is TRBV20-1, the J gene TRBJ2-7; 11 bases are a match to TRBD1. Losses at the gene ends were 6 bases for V and 8 bases for J; bases not matched to a gene: 6. This CDR3 comprises 12 residues. Germline assignment: CDR1 DFQATT and CDR2 SNEGSKA (reference sequence).

The rearrangement links TRBV13 to TRBJ2-3; 14 nucleotides align to TRBD2. This CDR3 has 14 residues. CDR1 PRHDT and CDR2 FYEKMQ come from the germline V gene (reference sequence). V shed 8 bases and J 4 bases; nucleotides not matched to a gene: 2. CDR3 sequence (DNA): TGTGCCAGCCGACTAGCGGGGGGGCCAGATACGCAGTATTTT. Translated: CASRLAGGPDTQYF.

This chain joins TRBV5-1 and TRBJ2-3, with a tentative D call TRBD2 (6 bases). Germline lookup yields CDR1 SGHRS and CDR2 YFSETQ. V lost 5 bases, J lost 2 bases, and 18 bases lay in between. This CDR3 region has 16 residues. This chain's CDR3 is CASSLWDAGFTDTQYF. The CDR3 DNA sequence: TGCGCCAGCAGTCTTTGGGATGCGGGGTTCACAGATACGCAGTATTTT.

This chain uses TRBV4-3 with TRBJ1-6, with D tentatively TRBD1 (6 bases). Trimming left V 4 bases short and J 2 bases short, with 12 bases between. This CDR3 has 16 residues. Germline V CDR1 and CDR2: LGHNA, YSLEER. The CDR3 DNA reads TGCGCCAGCAGCCTACACAGGGTACCCTATAATTCACCCCTCCACTTT. Its protein is CASSLHRVPYNSPLHF.

V usage is TRBV7-9 and J usage is TRBJ1-6, with D maybe TRBD1 (5 bases). V lost 5 bases and J lost 9, with 23 bases in between. The germline V gene encodes CDR1 SEHNR and CDR2 FQNEAQ (reference sequence). The CDR3 covers 17 residues. CDR3 region: CASSHLGWGAMGSPLHF. The CDR3 region has the DNA TGTGCCAGCAGCCACCTCGGTTGGGGCGCGATGGGTTCACCCCTCCACTTT.